This TCR beta chain is from a study of cytomegalovirus exposure and HLA in healthy donors. Study outcomes and limitations: In an earlier analysis, about 87% or about 30%: the productive usage of most TCR beta V segments. Some V segments, including TRBV6-2 and TRBV6-3, were excluded as indistinguishable.

13 Jbeta primers and 60 Vbeta primers were used for the PCR. Using immunoSEQ multiplex PCR, the repertoire was profiled, and TCRdb retains in-frame clones only, with some absent. The sample records roughly 110,000 clones, about 83% being singletons. Germline values: CDR1 SEHNR, CDR2 FQNEAQ (reference sequence). The CDR3 extends over 13 amino acids. V gave up 5 bases and J gave up 5 bases, with 7 bases separating them. This clone showed up just a few times. Its specificity is unknown. This chain links TRBV7-9 with TRBJ2-6; possible D gene TRBD2, 5 bases. This receptor was identified in a female donor in good health and CMV-seronegative. The sample taken for sequencing was PBMCs. The CDR3 DNA follows: TGTGCCAGCAGCCCCGGGAGGGCCAACGTCCTGACTTTC. This encodes CASSPGRANVLTF.